This T cell receptor beta chain was retrieved from a study of cytomegalovirus exposure and HLA in healthy donors. Overall study results and limits: TCR clusters originating in the first cohort tended to co-occur in the roughly 110 validation repertoires, according to a later analysis. Most TCR sequences proved rare, with some public TCRs found in many donors.

About this clone itself: Its antigen is as yet unknown.

The trim removed 5 bases at V and 7 bases at J, leaving 12 bases unmatched. Per germline, CDR1 SEHNR and CDR2 FQNEAQ (reference sequence). The CDR3 is 17 residues long. Only in-frame clones appear in the TCRdb table, and some are missing; sequencing was by immunoSEQ multiplex PCR. The sample contains around 120,000 clones, about 87% of which appear only once. The sequenced material came from PBMCs. The V call is TRBV7-9, the J call TRBJ2-1; 12 positions agree with TRBD1. This clonotype originated in a young man in good health and CMV-seronegative. The CDR3 spells CASSPPFRDRGHNEQFF. The CDR3 DNA sequence: TGTGCCAGCAGCCCCCCATTCCGGGACAGGGGGCATAATGAGCAGTTCTTC.